This passage covers 9 T cell receptor beta chains from one sample sequenced in a study of blood T cell repertoires in COVID-19 (TCRdb year 2020). The library was built by means of the immunoSEQ multiplex PCR assay. TCRdb limited this immuneACCESS table to in-frame rearrangements with V and J called. A share of clones is missing; checked studies link under half to unresolved V genes, and the rest is unexplained. The sample table lists 350,000 to 550,000 clones, roughly nine tenths of them with a count of one. The ten largest account for over 1.5% of the sample. The material sequenced was PBMCs or T cells enriched from blood (not recorded which). These receptor sequences come from a woman aged 18-30 years with acute COVID-19.

This clone has just a few counts. The rearrangement uses TRBV7-9 and TRBJ1-2, with 10 bases that match TRBD1. Germline assignment: CDR1 SEHNR and CDR2 FQNEAQ (reference sequence). There are 17 residues in the CDR3. V was clipped by 5 bases and J by 2 bases; unmatched bases: 11. The CDR3 DNA reads as TGTGCCAGCAGCCCAGGGCTTGGACAGGGGGGAAACTATGGCTACACCTTC. This sequence encodes CASSPGLGQGGNYGYTF.

J is TRBJ2-7 and V is TRBV24-1, with TRBD1 identical over 7 bases. J gave up 2 bases and V 3 bases, and 6 bases lay outside the gene matches. This CDR3 is 15 amino acids long. In germline, CDR1 is KGHDR, CDR2 SFDVKD. CDR3 residues: CATSDNRDRAYEQYF. DNA for the CDR3: TGTGCCACCAGTGATAACCGGGACAGAGCCTACGAGCAGTACTTC.

The chain links TRBV21-1 to TRBJ2-1; no check of the table's D call, TRBD1, against the DNA was made. TRBV21-1 is tagged as a pseudogene. This CDR3 is built from 16 residues. CDR3 DNA sequence: TGTGCCAGCAGCAAAGGGGTTACAGGGGCCGGTAATGAGCAGTTCTTC. It translates to CASSKGVTGAGNEQFF.

This chain links TRBV3-1 (or the pseudogene TRBV3-2) with TRBJ2-3; 9 bases align to TRBD2. The germline V gene encodes CDR1 LGHDT and CDR2 YNNKEL (reference sequence). Trimming removed 6 bases from V and 4 bases from J; junction bases left unmatched: 5. The CDR3 extends over 14 amino acids. CDR3 in amino acids: CASSPGTSPDTQYF. Written as DNA, the CDR3 is TGTGCCAGCAGTCCCGGGACTAGCCCAGATACGCAGTATTTT.

The chain carries TRBV7-9 and TRBJ1-6, with D possibly matching TRBD1 (5 bases). The CDR3 is 15 amino acids. V shed 2 bases and J shed 7 bases, with 12 bases lying between them. Germline CDR1 is SEHNR and CDR2 is FQNEAQ (reference sequence). This CDR3 is CASSLILGPNSPLHF. The DNA for the CDR3 is TGTGCCAGCAGCTTAATACTGGGGCCCAATTCACCCCTCCACTTT.

The chain links TRBV4-3 to TRBJ2-7, with a tentative D call TRBD2 (7 bases). CDR3 length: 15 residues. V was shortened by 1 base and J by 2 bases, with 12 bases between the two germline ends. Germline V gene lookup returns CDR1 LGHNA and CDR2 YSLEER. The CDR3 coding sequence is TGCGCCAGCAGCCAAGGCAGGGGAGGGACCTACGAGCAGTACTTC. Its translation is CASSQGRGGTYEQYF.

A few counts support this clone. V and J are TRBV7-9 and TRBJ1-2; D may be TRBD1 (6 bases). Germline V lookup: CDR1 SEHNR, CDR2 FQNEAQ (reference sequence). The CDR3 has 14 amino acids. V dropped 4 bases and J dropped 7 bases, with 16 bases sitting between them. The CDR3 DNA sequence: TGTGCCAGCAGCTCGTCGACATGGGGGCTTGGCTACACCTTC. As protein: CASSSSTWGLGYTF.

The chain is built from TRBV19 and TRBJ2-6; D call uncertain. The length of the CDR3 is 15 residues. V lost 6 bases, J lost 0 bases, and 9 bases lay in between. Germline-derived CDR1 and CDR2 are LNHDA and SQIVND (reference sequence). This CDR3 reads CASRPPSSGANVLTF. CDR3 nucleotides: TGTGCCAGTAGGCCTCCCAGCTCTGGGGCCAACGTCCTGACTTTC.

V and J are TRBV12-5 and TRBJ2-5; possibly TRBD1 for D (6 bases). V dropped 5 bases and J dropped 4 bases, with 8 bases sitting between them. The CDR3 is made up of 12 amino acids. Germline loops: CDR1 LGHNT, CDR2 FRNRAP. The CDR3 region has the DNA TGTGCTAGTGGTAACAGGGCAGAGACCCAGTACTTC. It specifies CASGNRAETQYF.